The clone carrying this T cell receptor beta chain was seen a few times. The antigen is not known. The data were taken from a study of response to subunit inactivated influenza vaccine. The CDR3 loop spans 14 amino acids. The V and J ends lost 4 bases and 3 bases, in that order; junction bases with no gene match: 4. TCRdb re-analysed the RT-PCR reads in MiXCR, keeping a single row per CDR3 protein. The sample has around 500,000 distinct CDR3 sequences, 10% to 11% seen once. Study results and caveats: Each seasonal influenza vaccination recruits few new T cells, the authors suggested.

The sequence derives from a man aged 45-65 years who received an inactivated influenza vaccine. This material consisted of PBMCs from blood, taken 40 to 50 days after vaccination. V and J are TRBV12-3 or TRBV12-4 and TRBJ2-3, with 7 nucleotides matching TRBD1. The CDR3 region has the DNA TGTGCCAGCAGTTGGTCGGGACAGACAGATACGCAGTATTTT. Translation: CASSWSGQTDTQYF.